This paragraph reports one T cell receptor beta chain. These data are taken from a study of blood T cell repertoires in COVID-19. The germline V and J ends were trimmed by 8 bases and 2 bases, with 10 bases remaining between them. The CDR3 covers 12 residues. The germline V gene encodes CDR1 SNHLY and CDR2 FYNNEI. Repertoires were generated with immunoSEQ multiplex PCR, while TCRdb's copy carries only in-frame clones and drops some. The table includes around 240,000 clones, roughly four fifths detected once. The receptor's source is a woman of 80 years or more with acute or convalescent COVID-19. V is TRBV2 and J is TRBJ2-7; D may be TRBD2 (7 bases). Sequenced: peripheral blood. CDR3 protein: CASGGGPYEQYF. DNA of the CDR3: TGTGCCAGCGGGGGGGGGCCCTACGAGCAGTACTTC.